Below are 11 T cell receptor beta chains sequenced from a single sample in a study of shared clonotypes between healthy human individuals. Terminally differentiated effector memory CD45RA+ cells were left out of the naive CD8 fraction, which was CD45RO-negative and positively selected for CCR7. Data came from immunoSEQ multiplex PCR; TCRdb stores just in-frame clones and leaves some out. The sample lists more than 2 million clones; about 95% were seen once. The material sequenced was naive CD8+ T cells sorted from blood. The receptors originated from a man aged 18 to 29 in good health.

This clone was seen only once. At one end, the junction sequence differs from germline, possibly due to a read error. The chain has TRBV4-3 and TRBJ1-1, with D possibly TRBD1 on 6 matching bases. Germline V lookup: CDR1 LGHNA, CDR2 YSLEER. The CDR3 contains 16 residues. The CDR3 DNA is TGCGCCAGCAGCCTCGGCCAATTACAGGGTAACAGTGAAGCTTTCTTT. This sequence encodes CASSLGQLQGNSEAFF.

The chain employs TRBV29-1 and TRBJ2-1; no definite D call. V lost 2 bases, J lost 10 bases, and 9 bases lay in between. The length of the CDR3 is 11 residues. Germline V lookup: CDR1 SQVTM, CDR2 ANQGSEA. The CDR3 loop is CSVERQTEQFF. Written as DNA, the CDR3 is TGCAGCGTTGAAAGGCAGACCGAGCAGTTCTTC.

This chain joins TRBV14 and TRBJ2-3, with D unresolved. The V end was cut by 4 bases, the J end by 2 bases, with 7 bases between. CDR3 length equals 13 residues. Germline CDR1 is SGHDN and CDR2 is FVKESK. The CDR3 loop is CASSLDPTDTQYF. CDR3 bases: TGTGCCAGCAGCCTAGACCCCACAGATACGCAGTATTTT.

The chain recombines TRBV30 with TRBJ1-1; 7 bases align to TRBD1. The CDR3 consists of 16 residues. Looked up from germline, CDR1 is GTSNPN and CDR2 is SVGIG (reference sequence). V lost 3 bases to trimming and J lost 6 bases; unmatched junction nucleotides: 16. The CDR3 sequence is CAWSQKRGQGDAEAFF. The CDR3 DNA sequence: TGTGCCTGGAGCCAGAAAAGGGGTCAGGGGGACGCTGAAGCTTTCTTT.

Remarks on this clone: This may come from a read error, since a much larger clone is one base off. The sample contains more than one DNA sequence encoding this CDR3. This sequence joins TRBV30 and TRBJ2-3; unclear D gene. The CDR3 consists of 11 residues. Trimming left V 0 bases short and J 5 bases short, with 3 bases between. Germline CDR1 GTSNPN, CDR2 SVGIG (reference sequence). CDR3 in amino acids: CAWSVEDTQYF. CDR3 in DNA: TGTGCCTGGAGTGTGGAAGATACGCAGTATTTT.

This clone has only a few counts. The same CDR3 arises from other DNA sequences in this sample as well. The chain is built from TRBV9 and TRBJ1-1; D is unresolved. The CDR3 covers 13 residues. CDR1 is SGDLS, CDR2 YYNGEE, per germline. Trimming removed 0 bases at V and 0 bases at J, with 3 bases between. The CDR3 DNA reads TGTGCCAGCAGCGTAGTTCTGAACACTGAAGCTTTCTTT. Its protein is CASSVVLNTEAFF.

The genes are TRBV27 and TRBJ2-2; 8 bases map to TRBD1. The junction had 8 bases not matched to a gene; V was cut back by 5 bases and J by 3 bases. The germline gives CDR1 MNHEY, CDR2 SMNVEV (reference sequence). The CDR3 runs to 16 residues. CDR3 DNA: TGTGCCAGCAGTGCGGCGACAGGGGAGTACACCGGGGAGCTGTTTTTT. Amino acid sequence: CASSAATGEYTGELFF.

V usage is TRBV11-2 and J usage is TRBJ2-5; TRBD2 matches 9 bases. With V trimmed by 4 bases and J by 4 bases, 4 bases remained unmatched. The CDR3 length is 14 residues. Germline lookup yields CDR1 SGHAT and CDR2 FQNNGV. DNA for the CDR3: TGTGCCAGCAGCTCAGGCGGGGGGGCAGAGACCCAGTACTTC. Protein sequence: CASSSGGGAETQYF.

A remark on this clone: This CDR3 is also generated by other DNA sequences in the sample. The chain links TRBV5-1 to TRBJ2-7; D remains unclear. Germline V CDR1 and CDR2: SGHRS, YFSETQ. With 0 bases removed from V and 2 bases from J, the gap between germline ends came to 6 bases. CDR3 length: 13 amino acids. In nucleotides, the CDR3 is TGCGCCAGCAGCTTGGATGTAACCTACGAGCAGTACTTC. Translating gives CASSLDVTYEQYF.

V usage is TRBV10-3 and J usage is TRBJ1-4; 7 nucleotides agree with TRBD1. The CDR3 totals 16 residues. V lost 3 bases to trimming and J lost 1 base; unmatched junction nucleotides: 5. CDR1 is ENHRY, CDR2 SYGVKD, per germline. The CDR3, as DNA: TGTGCCATCAGTGAATTAGGGGGCGAAACTAATGAAAAACTGTTTTTT. Its translation is CAISELGGETNEKLFF.

The chain links TRBV6-6 to TRBJ1-1, with D possibly matching TRBD1 (5 bases). From germline, CDR1 is MNHNY and CDR2 SVGAGI (reference sequence). The CDR3 has 12 residues. The V and J ends lost 2 bases and 6 bases respectively, with 7 bases between them. The DNA of the CDR3 is TGTGCCAGCAGTTACGGGGGTTCTGAAGCTTTCTTT. It translates to CASSYGGSEAFF.